The clone carrying this TCR beta chain appeared a few times. The entry originates in a study of immune characterization of retroperitoneal liposarcoma. The CDR3 is 17 residues long. Looked up from germline, CDR1 is MNHNS and CDR2 is SASEGT. Germline trimming cut 4 bases from V and 0 bases from J; bases unmatched to any gene: 9. TCRdb analysed the PCR reads with MiXCR anew, one entry per CDR3 protein. This sample has more than 6,000 distinct CDR3 sequences, with around 28% found just once. Source material: blood. This clonotype originated in a male donor with retroperitoneal liposarcoma. The chain recombines TRBV6-1 with TRBJ2-3; 8 bases agree with TRBD1. The CDR3 nucleotides are TGTGCCAGCAGTGTCGGGGGACAGGCAGTTAGCACAGATACGCAGTATTTT. This codes for CASSVGGQAVSTDTQYF.